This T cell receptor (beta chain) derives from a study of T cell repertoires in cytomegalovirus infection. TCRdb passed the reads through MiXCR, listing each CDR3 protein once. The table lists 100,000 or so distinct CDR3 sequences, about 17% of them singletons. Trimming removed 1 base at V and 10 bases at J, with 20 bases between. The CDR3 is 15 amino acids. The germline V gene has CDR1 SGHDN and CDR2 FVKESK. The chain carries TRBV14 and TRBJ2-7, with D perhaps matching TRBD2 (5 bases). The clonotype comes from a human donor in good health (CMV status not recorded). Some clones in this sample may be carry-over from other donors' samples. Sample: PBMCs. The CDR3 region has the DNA TGTGCCAGCAGCCAAGCACCCCTCAAGCGGACCGATCAGTACTTC. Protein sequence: CASSQAPLKRTDQYF.